Detailed here is one TCR beta chain. Its recognized antigen is unknown. Qualities for individual bases were not recorded, and no much larger clone is one base off. From cysteine to phenylalanine, the CDR3 is 15 amino acids long. Only the CDR3 portion is preserved as DNA: 45 bases, with reading frame beginning at the first base. Here V drops 6 bases and J drops 4 bases, and the junction holds 8 bases not matched to any gene. Per the germline V gene, SGHRS is the CDR1 and YFSETQ is the CDR2. The record originates from a study of T cells after somatic rescue of genetic block (dated by TCRdb to between 2020 and 2021). Looking at the study overall: What the study looked at was long-term robustness, specifically in a T-cell system that came about through somatic rescue of a genetic block in T-cell development.

The method was the immunoSEQ multiplex PCR assay. This is the immuneACCESS table as TCRdb keeps it, with only in-frame sequences that have V and J called. A part of the clones is gone; compared with another copy, unresolved V genes explain less than half, and the rest is unexplained. The sample data list some 15,000 clones, and roughly 70% of these were observed just once. The top ten clones comprise less than 35% of the sample. This clonotype was obtained from a man between 18 and 35 years old. Input material: peripheral blood mononuclear cells (PBMCs). The sequence links TRBV5-1 to TRBJ2-2, with 8 bases in between that match TRBD1. The CDR3 has the sequence CASNTGTGGTGELFF. Here is the DNA: TGCGCCAGCAATACCGGGACAGGTGGCACCGGGGAGCTGTTTTTT.